This T cell receptor beta chain was profiled in a study of metastatic and nonmetastatic thyroid tumors. Study overall: Comparative analysis of repertoires was undertaken across blood and tumor or nodule tissue obtained from malignant and benign thyroid patients.

With MiXCR, TCRdb reprocessed the PCR reads. Among 2,500 to 3,500 clones listed, roughly 25% were seen once. Germline V gene data show CDR1 as LNHNV and CDR2 as YYDKDF (reference sequence). This CDR3 has 18 amino acids. V was trimmed by 0 bases and J by 7 bases, leaving 21 bases between them. Not a single patient had been given any form of treatment at any point before undergoing thyroid surgery. Notes on the study in general: Malignant thyroid tumors reportedly had TCR beta diversity that was significantly higher than in benign nodules, in blood and tumor.

By proportion, this clone is medium-sized. Its antigen is currently unknown. The receptor comes from a female donor with papillary thyroid cancer or a benign thyroid nodule (not recorded which). Some clones in this sample may be carry-over from other donors' samples. Source material: tumor tissue. This chain uses TRBV15 with TRBJ2-2, with a weak D call TRBD2 (5 bases). The CDR3 loop is CATSRDLSPTRPHGELFF. In DNA, the CDR3 is TGTGCCACCAGCAGAGATTTATCCCCCACTAGACCCCACGGGGAGCTGTTTTTT.